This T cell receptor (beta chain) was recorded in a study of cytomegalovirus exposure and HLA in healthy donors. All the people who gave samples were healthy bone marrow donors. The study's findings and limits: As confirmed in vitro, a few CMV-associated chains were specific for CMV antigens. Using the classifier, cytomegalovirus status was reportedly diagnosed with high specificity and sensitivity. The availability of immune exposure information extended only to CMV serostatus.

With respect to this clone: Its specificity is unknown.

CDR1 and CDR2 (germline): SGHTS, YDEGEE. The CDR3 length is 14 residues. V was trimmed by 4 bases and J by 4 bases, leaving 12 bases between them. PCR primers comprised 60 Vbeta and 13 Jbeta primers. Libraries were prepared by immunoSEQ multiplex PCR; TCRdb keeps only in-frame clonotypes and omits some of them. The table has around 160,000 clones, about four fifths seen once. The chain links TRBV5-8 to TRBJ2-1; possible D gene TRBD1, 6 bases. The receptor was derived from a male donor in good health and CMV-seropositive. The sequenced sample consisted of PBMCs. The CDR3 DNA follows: TGTGCCAGCAGCCGAATGACAGGATACAATGAGCAGTTCTTC. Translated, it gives CASSRMTGYNEQFF.